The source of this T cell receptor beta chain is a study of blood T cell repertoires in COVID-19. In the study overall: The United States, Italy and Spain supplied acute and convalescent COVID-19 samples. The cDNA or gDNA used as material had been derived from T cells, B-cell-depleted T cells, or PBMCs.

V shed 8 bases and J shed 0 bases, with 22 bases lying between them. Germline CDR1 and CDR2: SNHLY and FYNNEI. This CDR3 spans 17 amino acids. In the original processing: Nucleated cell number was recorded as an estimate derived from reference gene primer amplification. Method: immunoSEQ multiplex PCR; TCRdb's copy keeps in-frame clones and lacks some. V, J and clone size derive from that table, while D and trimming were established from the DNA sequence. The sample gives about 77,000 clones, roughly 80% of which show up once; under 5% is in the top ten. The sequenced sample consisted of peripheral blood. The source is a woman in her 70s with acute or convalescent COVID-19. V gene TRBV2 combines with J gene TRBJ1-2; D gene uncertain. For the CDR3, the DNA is TGTGCCAGCCTGTCCGACGACTTCAACTTCCCTAACTATGGCTACACCTTC. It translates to CASLSDDFNFPNYGYTF. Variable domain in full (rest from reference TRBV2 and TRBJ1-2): EPEVTQTPSHQVTQMGQEVILRCVPISNHLYFYWYRQILGQKVEFLVSFYNNEISEKSEIFDDQFSVERPDGSNFTLKIRSTKLEDSAMYFCASLSDDFNFPNYGYTFGSGTRLTVV.